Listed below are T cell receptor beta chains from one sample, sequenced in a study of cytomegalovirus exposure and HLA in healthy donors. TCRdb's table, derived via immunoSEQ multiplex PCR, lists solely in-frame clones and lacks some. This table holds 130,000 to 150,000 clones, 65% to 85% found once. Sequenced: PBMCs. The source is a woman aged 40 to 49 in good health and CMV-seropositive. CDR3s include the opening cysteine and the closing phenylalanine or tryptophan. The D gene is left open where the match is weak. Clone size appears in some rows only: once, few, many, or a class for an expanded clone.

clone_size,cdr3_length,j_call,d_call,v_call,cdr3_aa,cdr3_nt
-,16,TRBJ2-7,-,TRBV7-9,CASSLELAGPTYEQYF,TGTGCCAGCAGCTTAGAACTAGCCGGACCTACCTACGAGCAGTACTTC
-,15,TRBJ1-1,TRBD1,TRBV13,CASSRTGGATTEAFF,TGTGCCAGCAGCCGGACAGGGGGCGCGACCACTGAAGCTTTCTTT
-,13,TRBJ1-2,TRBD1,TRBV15,CATSRDTGDGYTF,TGTGCCACCAGCAGAGATACAGGGGATGGCTACACCTTC
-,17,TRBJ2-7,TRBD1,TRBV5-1,CASSLGQGNAPFDEQYF,TGCGCCAGCAGCTTGGGACAGGGGAATGCGCCATTCGACGAGCAGTACTTC
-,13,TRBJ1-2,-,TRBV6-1,CASSEREVYGYTF,TGTGCCAGCAGTGAAAGGGAGGTCTATGGCTACACCTTC
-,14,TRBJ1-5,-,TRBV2,CASNRFVSNQPQHF,TGTGCCAGCAATCGGTTCGTCAGCAATCAGCCCCAGCATTTT
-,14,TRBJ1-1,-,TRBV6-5,CASKPRGGNTEAFF,TGTGCCAGCAAACCACGGGGGGGGAACACTGAAGCTTTCTTT
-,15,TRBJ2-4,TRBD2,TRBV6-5,CAARKSGGARDIQYF,TGTGCCGCAAGGAAGAGCGGGGGGGCCCGTGACATTCAGTACTTC
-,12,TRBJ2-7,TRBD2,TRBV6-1,CASSTGGNEQYF,TGTGCCAGCAGCACGGGGGGTAACGAGCAGTACTTC
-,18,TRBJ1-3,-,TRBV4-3,CASSLSPRQIFSGNTIYF,TGCGCCAGCAGCCTCTCTCCGAGACAGATTTTCTCTGGAAACACCATATATTTT
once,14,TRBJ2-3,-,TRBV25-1,CASSGELVGDTQYF,TGTGCCAGCAGTGGAGAGTTGGTTGGAGATACGCAGTATTTT